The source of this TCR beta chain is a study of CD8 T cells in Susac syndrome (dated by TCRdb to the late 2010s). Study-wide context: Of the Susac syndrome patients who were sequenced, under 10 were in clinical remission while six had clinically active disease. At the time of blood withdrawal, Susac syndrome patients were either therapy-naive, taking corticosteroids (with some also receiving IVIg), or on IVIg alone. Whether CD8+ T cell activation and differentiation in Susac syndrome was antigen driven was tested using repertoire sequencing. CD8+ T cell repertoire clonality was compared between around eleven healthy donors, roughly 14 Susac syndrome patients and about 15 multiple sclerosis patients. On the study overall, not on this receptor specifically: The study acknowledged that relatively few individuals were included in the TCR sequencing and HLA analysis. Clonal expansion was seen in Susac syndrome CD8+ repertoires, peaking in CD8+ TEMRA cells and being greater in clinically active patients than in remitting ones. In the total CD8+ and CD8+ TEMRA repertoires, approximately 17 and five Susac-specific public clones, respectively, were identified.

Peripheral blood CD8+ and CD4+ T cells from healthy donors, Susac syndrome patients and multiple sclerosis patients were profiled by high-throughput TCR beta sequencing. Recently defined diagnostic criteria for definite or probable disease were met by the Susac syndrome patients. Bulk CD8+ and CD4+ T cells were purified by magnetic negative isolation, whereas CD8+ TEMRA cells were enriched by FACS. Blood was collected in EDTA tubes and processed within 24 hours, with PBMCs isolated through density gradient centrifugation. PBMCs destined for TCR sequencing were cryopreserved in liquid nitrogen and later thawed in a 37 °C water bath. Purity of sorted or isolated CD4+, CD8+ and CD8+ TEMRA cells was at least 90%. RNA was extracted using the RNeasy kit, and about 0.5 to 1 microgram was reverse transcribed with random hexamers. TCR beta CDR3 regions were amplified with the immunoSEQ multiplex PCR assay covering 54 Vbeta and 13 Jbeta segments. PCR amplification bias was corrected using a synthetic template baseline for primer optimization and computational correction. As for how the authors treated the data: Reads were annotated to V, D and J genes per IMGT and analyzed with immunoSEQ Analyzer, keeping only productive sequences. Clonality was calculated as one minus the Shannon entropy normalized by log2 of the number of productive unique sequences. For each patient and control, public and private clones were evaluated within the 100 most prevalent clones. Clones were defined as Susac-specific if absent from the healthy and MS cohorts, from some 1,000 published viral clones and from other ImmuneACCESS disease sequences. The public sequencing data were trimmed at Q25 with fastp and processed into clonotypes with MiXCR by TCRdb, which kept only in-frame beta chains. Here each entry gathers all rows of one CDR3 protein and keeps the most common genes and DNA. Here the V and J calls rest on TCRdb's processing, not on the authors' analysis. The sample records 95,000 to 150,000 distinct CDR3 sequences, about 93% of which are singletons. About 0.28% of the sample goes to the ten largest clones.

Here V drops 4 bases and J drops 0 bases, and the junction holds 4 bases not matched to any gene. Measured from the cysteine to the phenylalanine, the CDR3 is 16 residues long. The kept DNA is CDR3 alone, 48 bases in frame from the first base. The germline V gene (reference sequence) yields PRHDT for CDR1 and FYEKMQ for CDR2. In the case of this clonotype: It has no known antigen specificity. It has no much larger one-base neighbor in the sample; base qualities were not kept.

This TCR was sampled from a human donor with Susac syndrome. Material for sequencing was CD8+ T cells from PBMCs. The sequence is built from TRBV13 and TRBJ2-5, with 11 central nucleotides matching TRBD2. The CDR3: CASSYRLAGHQETQYF. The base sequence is TGTGCCAGCAGCTATAGACTAGCGGGGCACCAAGAGACCCAGTACTTC. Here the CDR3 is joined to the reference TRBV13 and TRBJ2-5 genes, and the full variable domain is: AAGVIQSPRHLIKEKRETATLKCYPIPRHDTVYWYQQGPGQDPQFLISFYEKMQSDKGSIPDRFSAQQFSDYHSELNMSSLELGDSALYFCASSYRLAGHQETQYFGPGTRLLVL.